This T cell receptor beta chain was captured by sequencing in a study of glioma-infiltrating T cells. Study information: Dexamethasone exposure before glioma surgery was limited to six or fewer days. Blood libraries targeted roughly 4- to 10-fold coverage of 1 million or so T cells.

CDR1 and CDR2 (germline): DFQATT, SNEGSKA (reference sequence). This CDR3 region has 14 residues. V shed 0 bases and J 4 bases; nucleotides not matched to a gene: 6. The iRepertoire nested amplicon-rescue multiplex PCR amplified TCR alpha and beta CDR3s from RNA. TCRdb re-derived calls from the multiplex PCR reads in MiXCR, one entry per CDR3 protein. The repertoire holds approximately 400,000 distinct CDR3 sequences, with roughly two fifths as singletons. In regard to this clonotype: Its antigen is unidentified.

Study outcomes and limitations: Non-neoplastic patients had below-expected tissue-blood divergence, while all gliomas exceeded expectation.

The chain joins TRBV20-1 to TRBJ2-7; TRBD1 agrees at 7 bases. Sequencing was performed on glioma tissue, nonneoplastic brain tissue, or PBMCs (not recorded which). This TCR was sampled from a human donor with low-grade glioma or glioblastoma, undergoing nonglioma brain surgery, or in good health (not recorded which). The CDR3 nucleotides read TGCAGTGCTAGAGATACCAGGGGGAAGTACGAGCAGTACTTC. Protein: CSARDTRGKYEQYF.